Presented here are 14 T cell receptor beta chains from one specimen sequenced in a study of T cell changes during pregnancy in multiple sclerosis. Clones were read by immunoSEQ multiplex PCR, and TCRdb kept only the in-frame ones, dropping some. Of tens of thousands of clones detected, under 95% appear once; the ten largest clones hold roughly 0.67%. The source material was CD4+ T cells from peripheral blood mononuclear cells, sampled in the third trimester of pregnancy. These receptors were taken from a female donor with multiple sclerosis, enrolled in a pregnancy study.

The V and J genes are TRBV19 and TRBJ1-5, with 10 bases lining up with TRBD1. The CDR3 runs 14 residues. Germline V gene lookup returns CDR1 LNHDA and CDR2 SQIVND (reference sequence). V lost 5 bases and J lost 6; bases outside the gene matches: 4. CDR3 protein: CASSDGQGGQPQHF. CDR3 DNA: TGTGCCAGTAGTGACGGACAGGGGGGTCAGCCCCAGCATTTT.

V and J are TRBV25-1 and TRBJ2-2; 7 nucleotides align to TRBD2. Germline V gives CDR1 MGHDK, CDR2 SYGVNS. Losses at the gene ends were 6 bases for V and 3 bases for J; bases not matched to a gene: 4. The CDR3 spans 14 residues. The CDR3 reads CASRTAGDTGELFF. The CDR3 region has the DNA TGTGCCAGCAGGACGGCGGGAGACACCGGGGAGCTGTTTTTT. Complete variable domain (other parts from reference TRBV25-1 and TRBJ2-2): EADIYQTPRYLVIGTGKKITLECSQTMGHDKMYWYQQDPGMELHLIHYSYGVNSTEKGDLSSESTVSRIRTEHFPLTLESARPSHTSQYLCASRTAGDTGELFFGEGSRLTVL.

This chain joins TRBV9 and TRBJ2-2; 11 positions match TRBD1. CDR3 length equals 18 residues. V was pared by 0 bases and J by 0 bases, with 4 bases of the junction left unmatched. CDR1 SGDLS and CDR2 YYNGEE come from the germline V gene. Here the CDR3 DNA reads TGTGCCAGCAGCGTAGTCCGGGACAGGGGGACGAACACCGGGGAGCTGTTTTTT. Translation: CASSVVRDRGTNTGELFF.

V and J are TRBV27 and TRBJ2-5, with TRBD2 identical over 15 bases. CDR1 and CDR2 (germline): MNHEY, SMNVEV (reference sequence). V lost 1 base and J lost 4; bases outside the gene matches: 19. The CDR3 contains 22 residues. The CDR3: CASSLWGGRRGLAGGGGETQYF. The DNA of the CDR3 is TGTGCCAGCAGTTTATGGGGGGGGCGCAGGGGACTAGCGGGAGGAGGGGGAGAGACCCAGTACTTC.

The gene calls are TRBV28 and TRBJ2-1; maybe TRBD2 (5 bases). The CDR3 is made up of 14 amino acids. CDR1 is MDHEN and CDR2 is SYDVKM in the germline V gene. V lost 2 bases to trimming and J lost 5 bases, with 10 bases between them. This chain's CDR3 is CASSLPGVHNEQFF. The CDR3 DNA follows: TGTGCCAGCAGTTTACCCGGGGTCCACAATGAGCAGTTCTTC.

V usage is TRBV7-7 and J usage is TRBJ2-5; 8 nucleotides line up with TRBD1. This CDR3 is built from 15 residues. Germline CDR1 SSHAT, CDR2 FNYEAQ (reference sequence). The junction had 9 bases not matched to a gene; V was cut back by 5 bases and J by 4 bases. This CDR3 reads CASSAMTGARETQYF. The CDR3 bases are TGTGCCAGCAGCGCCATGACAGGGGCGAGAGAGACCCAGTACTTC.

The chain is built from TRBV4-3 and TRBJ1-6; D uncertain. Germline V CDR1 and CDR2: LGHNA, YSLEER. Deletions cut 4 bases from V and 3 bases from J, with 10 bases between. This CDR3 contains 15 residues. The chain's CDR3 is CASSRDKIYNSPLHF. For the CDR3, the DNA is TGCGCCAGCAGCCGCGACAAAATCTATAATTCACCCCTCCACTTT.

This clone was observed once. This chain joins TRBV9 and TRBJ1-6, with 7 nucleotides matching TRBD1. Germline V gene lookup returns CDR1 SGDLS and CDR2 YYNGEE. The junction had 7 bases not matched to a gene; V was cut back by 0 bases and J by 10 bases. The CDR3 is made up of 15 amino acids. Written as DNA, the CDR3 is TGTGCCAGCAGCGTAGAGGGGGCGGGAGGGTCACCCCTCCACTTT. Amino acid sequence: CASSVEGAGGSPLHF.

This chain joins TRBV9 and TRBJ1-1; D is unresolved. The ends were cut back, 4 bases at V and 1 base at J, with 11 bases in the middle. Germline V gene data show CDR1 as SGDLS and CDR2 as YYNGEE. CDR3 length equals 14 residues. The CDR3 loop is CASSPQAANTEAFF. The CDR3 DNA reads TGTGCCAGCAGCCCTCAGGCAGCGAACACTGAAGCTTTCTTT.

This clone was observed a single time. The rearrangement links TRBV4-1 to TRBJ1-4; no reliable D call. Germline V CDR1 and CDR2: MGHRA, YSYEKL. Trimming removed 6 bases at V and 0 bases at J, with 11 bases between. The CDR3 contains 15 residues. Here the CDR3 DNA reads TGCGCCAGCAGACCGGTCGGGGCAACTAATGAAAAACTGTTTTTT. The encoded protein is CASRPVGATNEKLFF.

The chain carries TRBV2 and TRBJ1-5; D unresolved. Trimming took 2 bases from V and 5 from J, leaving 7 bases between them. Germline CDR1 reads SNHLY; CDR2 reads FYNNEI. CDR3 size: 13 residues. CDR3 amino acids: CASSEYADQPQHF. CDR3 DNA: TGTGCCAGCAGTGAATACGCGGATCAGCCCCAGCATTTT. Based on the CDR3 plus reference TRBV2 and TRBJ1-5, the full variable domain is EPEVTQTPSHQVTQMGQEVILRCVPISNHLYFYWYRQILGQKVEFLVSFYNNEISEKSEIFDDQFSVERPDGSNFTLKIRSTKLEDSAMYFCASSEYADQPQHFGDGTRLSIL.

The CDR3 sequence is CASRRTGRTGELFF. CDR3 DNA sequence: TGTGCCAGCCGGCGGACAGGTCGTACCGGGGAGCTGTTTTTT. This rearrangement joins TRBV6-5 to TRBJ2-2; 7 bases match TRBD1. The CDR3 spans 14 residues. Germline loops: CDR1 MNHEY, CDR2 SVGAGI. V lost 8 bases to trimming and J lost 5 bases; unmatched junction nucleotides: 8.

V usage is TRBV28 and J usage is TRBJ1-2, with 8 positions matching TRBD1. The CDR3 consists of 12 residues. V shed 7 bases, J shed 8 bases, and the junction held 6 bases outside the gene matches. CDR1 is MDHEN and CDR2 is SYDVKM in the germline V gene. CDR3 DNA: TGTGCCAGCACCGCGACAGGGGTAGGCTACACCTTC. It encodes CASTATGVGYTF.

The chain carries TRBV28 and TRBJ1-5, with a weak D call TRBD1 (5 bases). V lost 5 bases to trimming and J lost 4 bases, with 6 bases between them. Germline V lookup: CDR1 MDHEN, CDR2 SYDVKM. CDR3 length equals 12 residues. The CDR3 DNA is TGTGCCAGCAGTCGGGGGAATCAGCCCCAGCATTTT. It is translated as CASSRGNQPQHF.